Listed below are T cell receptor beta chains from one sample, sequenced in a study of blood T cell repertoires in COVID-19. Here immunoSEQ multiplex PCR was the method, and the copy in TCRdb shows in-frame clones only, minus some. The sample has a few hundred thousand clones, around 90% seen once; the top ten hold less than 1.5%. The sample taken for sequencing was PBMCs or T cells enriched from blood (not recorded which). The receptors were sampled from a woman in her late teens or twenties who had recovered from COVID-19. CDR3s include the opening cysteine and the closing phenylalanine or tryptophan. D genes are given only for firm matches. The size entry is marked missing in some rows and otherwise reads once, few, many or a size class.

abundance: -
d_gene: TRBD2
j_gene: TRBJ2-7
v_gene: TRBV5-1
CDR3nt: TGCGCCAGCAGCTTGGGGGGACTAGCAGCCTACGAGCAGTACTTC
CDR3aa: CASSLGGLAAYEQYF

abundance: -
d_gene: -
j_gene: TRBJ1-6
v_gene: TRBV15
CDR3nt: TGTGCCACCAGCCAGGCGGACAGTTATAATTCACCCCTCCACTTT
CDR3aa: CATSQADSYNSPLHF

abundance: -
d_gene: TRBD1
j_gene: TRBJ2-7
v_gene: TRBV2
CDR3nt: TGTGCCAGCAGTCCGGGACAGGGTTCGTTTGAGCAGTACTTC
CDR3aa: CASSPGQGSFEQYF

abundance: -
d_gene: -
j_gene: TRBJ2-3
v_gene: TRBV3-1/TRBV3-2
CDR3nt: TGTGCCAGCAGCCTCGGAGGACGGGGGAGGAGTGCAGATACGCAGTATTTT
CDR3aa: CASSLGGRGRSADTQYF

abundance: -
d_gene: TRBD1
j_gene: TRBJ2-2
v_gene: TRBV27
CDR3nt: TGTGCCAGCAGCCAGACAGGGGGTCACACCGGGGAGCTGTTTTTT
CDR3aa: CASSQTGGHTGELFF

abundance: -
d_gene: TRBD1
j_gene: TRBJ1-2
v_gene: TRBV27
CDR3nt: TGTGCCAGCAGTACCGGGACAGGGGTTTATAGCTACACCTTC
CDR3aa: CASSTGTGVYSYTF

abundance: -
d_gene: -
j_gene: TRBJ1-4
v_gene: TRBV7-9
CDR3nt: TGTGCCAGCAGCTTTAGATCAGGGGAAAAACTGTTTTTT
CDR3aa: CASSFRSGEKLFF

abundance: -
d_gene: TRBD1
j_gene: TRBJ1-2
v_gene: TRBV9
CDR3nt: TGTGCCAGCAGCGCCACAGGGGGAGCTAACTATGGCTACACCTTC
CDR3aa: CASSATGGANYGYTF

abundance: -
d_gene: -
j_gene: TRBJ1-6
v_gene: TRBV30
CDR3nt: TGTGCCTGGAGTGAGACCCGGACACCCAATTCACCCCTCCACTTT
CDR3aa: CAWSETRTPNSPLHF

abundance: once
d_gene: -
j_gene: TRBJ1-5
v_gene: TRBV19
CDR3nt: TGTGCCAGTAGTAACAGGGAAGGGCAGCCCCAGCATTTT
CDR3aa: CASSNREGQPQHF